These T cell receptor beta chains were read from a single sample in a study of blood T cells in healthy people across ages. Via MiXCR, TCRdb re-called the 5' RACE reads, giving one row per CDR3 protein. Among roughly 1.7 million distinct CDR3 sequences listed, around 35% were seen once. Sequencing input: blood. Receptors were obtained from a woman aged 30 to 39 in good health. Each CDR3 is given with its conserved first and last residue. Fields, in order: D gene, J gene, clone size, V gene, CDR3 length, CDR3 protein, CDR3 DNA. D genes are given only for firm matches. Some rows have no size entry. The others give once, few or many, or a class for an expanded clone.

- TRBJ2-1 - TRBV4-1 17 CASSQDRGARTMNEQFF TGCGCCAGCAGCCAAGATCGGGGGGCCCGCACAATGAATGAGCAGTTCTTC
TRBD2 TRBJ2-5 few TRBV9 18 CASSVSLAGPWAQETQYF TGTGCCAGCAGCGTTTCACTAGCGGGACCCTGGGCTCAAGAGACCCAGTACTTC
- TRBJ2-3 few TRBV28 13 CASRGQFTDTQYF TGTGCCAGCAGAGGACAGTTCACAGATACGCAGTATTTT
TRBD1 TRBJ1-2 few TRBV12-3/TRBV12-4 16 CASSSGGQGGLYGYTF TGTGCCAGCAGTTCGGGTGGACAGGGTGGGCTCTATGGCTACACCTTC
- TRBJ2-6 many TRBV29-1 14 CSVVGSSGANVLTF TGCAGCGTTGTCGGGAGCTCTGGGGCCAACGTCCTGACTTTC
- TRBJ2-7 many TRBV7-9 14 CASSLQATTYEQYF TGTGCCAGCAGCTTACAAGCAACTACCTACGAGCAGTACTTC
TRBD2 TRBJ2-1 few TRBV5-1 14 CASSLTAGVDEQFF TGCGCCAGCAGCTTGACAGCGGGGGTTGATGAGCAGTTCTTC
- TRBJ2-1 - TRBV28 13 CASKGRVYNEQFF TGTGCCAGCAAGGGGCGGGTCTACAATGAGCAGTTCTTC
TRBD2 TRBJ2-7 - TRBV18 16 CASSNQRGASSYEQYF TGTGCCAGCTCAAACCAGCGGGGGGCGTCATCCTACGAGCAGTACTTC
- TRBJ2-5 - TRBV24-1 14 CATRDGGTQETQYF TGTGCCACCAGGGATGGGGGGACCCAAGAGACCCAGTACTTC
- TRBJ2-3 - TRBV6-2/TRBV6-3 16 CASSSQLVSSVDTQYF TGTGCCAGCAGTTCCCAACTAGTGTCATCTGTAGATACGCAGTATTTT
- TRBJ2-1 - TRBV27 14 CASRLGPAYNEQFF TGTGCCAGCAGACTTGGCCCCGCCTACAATGAGCAGTTCTTC
TRBD1 TRBJ1-1 - TRBV20-1 15 CSATAPGQSNTEAFF TGCAGTGCTACCGCCCCGGGACAGTCGAACACTGAAGCTTTCTTT
- TRBJ1-6 few TRBV4-1 18 CASSQEVSGLFYNSPLHF TGCGCCAGCAGCCAAGAGGTTTCGGGACTGTTCTATAATTCACCCCTCCACTTT
- TRBJ2-7 many TRBV6-6 14 CASSYPGGSYEQYF TGTGCCAGCAGTTACCCCGGCGGCTCCTACGAGCAGTACTTC
- TRBJ1-3 - TRBV7-9 14 CASSLGSSGNTIYF TGTGCCAGCAGCTTGGGGAGCTCTGGAAACACCATATATTTT
- TRBJ1-2 few TRBV5-1 13 CASSLATDYGYTF TGCGCCAGCAGCTTGGCCACGGATTATGGCTACACCTTC
- TRBJ2-5 - TRBV25-1 15 CASSGGVYRVQTQYF TGTGCCAGCAGTGGCGGGGTCTATAGGGTCCAGACCCAGTACTTC
TRBD1 TRBJ2-3 - TRBV5-1 13 CASGTGGTDTQYF TGCGCCAGTGGGACAGGGGGCACAGATACGCAGTATTTT
TRBD1 TRBJ2-4 few TRBV20-1 15 CSAGAGTASKNIQYF TGCAGTGCTGGGGCCGGGACAGCCTCCAAAAACATTCAGTACTTC
- TRBJ2-5 - TRBV3-1 14 CASSPGTTRQTQYF TGTGCCAGCAGCCCCGGGACGACGAGGCAGACCCAGTACTTC
TRBD2 TRBJ2-5 - TRBV28 14 CASQSDRGRGAQYF TGTGCCAGCCAATCCGACCGTGGTCGGGGGGCCCAGTACTTC
- TRBJ1-2 - TRBV6-1 16 CASSEFRYSSGGGYTF TGTGCCAGCAGTGAATTTAGGTACTCCTCCGGCGGCGGCTACACCTTC
- TRBJ2-1 - TRBV18 13 CASSPSIGNEQFF TGTGCCAGCTCACCAAGTATCGGGAATGAGCAGTTCTTC
- TRBJ2-5 few TRBV24-1 13 CATSGSGQETQYF TGTGCCACCAGTGGTAGTGGGCAAGAGACCCAGTACTTC
- TRBJ2-5 - TRBV7-9 15 CASSSSRDFQETQYF TGTGCCAGCAGCTCATCCCGGGACTTCCAAGAGACCCAGTACTTC
- TRBJ2-3 once TRBV12-3/TRBV12-4 14 CASSLLGSTDMQYF TGTGCCAGCAGTCTTCTTGGAAGCACAGATATGCAGTATTTT
TRBD2 TRBJ2-3 few TRBV5-1 16 CASSSRLAGETDTQYF TGCGCCAGCAGCTCCCGACTAGCGGGAGAGACAGATACGCAGTATTTT
- TRBJ2-5 - TRBV3-1 14 CASSQVTRQETQYF TGTGCCAGCAGCCAAGTTACCAGACAAGAGACCCAGTACTTC
- TRBJ2-1 - TRBV7-2 14 CASTPRVTYNEQFF TGTGCCAGCACCCCGAGGGTTACCTACAATGAGCAGTTCTTC
TRBD1 TRBJ2-1 many TRBV7-2 16 CASSLSGTGSYNEQFF TGTGCCAGCAGCTTATCTGGGACAGGCTCCTACAATGAGCAGTTCTTC
- TRBJ2-5 - TRBV20-1 14 CSARGWLYQETQYF TGCAGTGCTAGGGGATGGTTGTACCAAGAGACCCAGTACTTC
TRBD2 TRBJ2-3 - TRBV14 17 CASSPWGSGRAPDTQYF TGTGCCAGCAGCCCTTGGGGTAGCGGGAGGGCCCCAGATACGCAGTATTTT
TRBD1 TRBJ1-2 few TRBV4-1 15 CASSQDSGGVSGYTF TGCGCCAGCAGCCAAGACTCAGGGGGCGTGAGTGGCTACACCTTC
TRBD1 TRBJ1-2 - TRBV29-1 17 CSALGGTGSIANYGYTF TGCAGCGCCCTAGGCGGGACAGGGTCCATAGCTAACTATGGCTACACCTTC
- TRBJ2-1 - TRBV7-2 13 CASSLAREDREFF TGTGCCAGCAGCTTAGCTAGAGAGGACCGTGAGTTCTTC
- TRBJ2-5 - TRBV7-2 13 CASSPDFEGTQYF TGTGCCAGCAGTCCCGACTTCGAGGGGACCCAGTACTTC
- TRBJ2-3 - TRBV6-5 15 CASSYSHLHTDTQYF TGTGCCAGCAGTTACTCCCACCTCCACACAGATACGCAGTATTTT
TRBD1 TRBJ1-2 few TRBV20-1 13 CSASPGGSSGYTF TGCAGTGCTAGTCCAGGGGGCTCTTCTGGCTACACCTTC
- TRBJ2-2 once TRBV20-1 13 CRARSQNTGELFF TGCAGAGCTAGGTCACAGAACACCGGGGAGCTGTTTTTT
TRBD2 TRBJ2-1 - TRBV4-1 16 CASSQLGSGSGNEQFF TGCGCCAGCAGCCAGTTGGGGAGCGGGAGTGGAAATGAGCAGTTCTTC
TRBD1 TRBJ2-7 many TRBV10-3 12 CAARQGSYEQYF TGTGCCGCCAGACAGGGCTCCTACGAGCAGTACTTC
- TRBJ1-1 - TRBV20-1 14 CSARVAGKNTEAFF TGCAGTGCTAGAGTTGCAGGGAAGAACACTGAAGCTTTCTTT
- TRBJ2-5 few TRBV7-2 15 CASSLEGLIIETQYF TGTGCCAGCAGCTTAGAGGGCCTCATTATCGAGACCCAGTACTTC
- TRBJ2-2 few TRBV15 16 CATSRDLDRNTGELFF TGTGCCACCAGCAGAGATCTCGACAGAAACACCGGGGAGCTGTTTTTT
- TRBJ2-5 few TRBV20-1 12 CSARGLSGTQYF TGCAGTGCCAGGGGACTTTCTGGGACCCAGTACTTC
- TRBJ1-1 few TRBV5-1 13 CASSWGGETEAFF TGCGCCAGCAGCTGGGGAGGGGAAACTGAAGCTTTCTTT
- TRBJ2-1 many TRBV5-1 18 CASSLRGTERSKRMRQFF TGCGCCAGCAGCTTGAGGGGGACCGAACGCAGCAAAAGGATGAGGCAGTTCTTC